This TCR beta chain was retrieved from a study of blood T cell repertoires in COVID-19. Whole-study context: Nucleic acid was either cDNA or gDNA, and it came from T cells, B-cell-depleted T cells, or PBMCs.

Some clones are missing from TCRdb's copy, which holds only in-frame ones; the method was immunoSEQ multiplex PCR. In the table there are 150,000 to 200,000 clones, around 90% of which are singletons. Between the trimmed V and J ends, which lost 2 bases and 1 base, there was a span of 9 bases. Germline V CDR1 and CDR2: SGHTA, FQGTGA. CDR3 length: 15 residues. This sequence joins TRBV7-3 and TRBJ1-3; D unresolved. The specimen sequenced was peripheral blood. The TCR was taken from a man between 35 and 55 years old with active or convalescent COVID-19. The CDR3 loop is CASSLSPGSGNTIYF. As DNA, the CDR3 is TGTGCCAGCAGCTTATCGCCAGGATCTGGAAACACCATATATTTT.